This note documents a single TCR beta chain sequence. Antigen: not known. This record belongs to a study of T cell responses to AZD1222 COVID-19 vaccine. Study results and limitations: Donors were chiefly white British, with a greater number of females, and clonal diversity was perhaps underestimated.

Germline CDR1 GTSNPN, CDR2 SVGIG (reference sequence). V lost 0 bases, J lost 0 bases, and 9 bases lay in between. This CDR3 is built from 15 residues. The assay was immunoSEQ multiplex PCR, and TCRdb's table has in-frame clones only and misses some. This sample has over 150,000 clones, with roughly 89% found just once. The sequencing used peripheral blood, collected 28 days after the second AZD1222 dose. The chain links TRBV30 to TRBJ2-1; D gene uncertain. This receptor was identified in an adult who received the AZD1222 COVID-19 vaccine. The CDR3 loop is CAWSVSINSYNEQFF. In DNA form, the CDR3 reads TGTGCCTGGAGTGTTTCCATCAACTCCTACAATGAGCAGTTCTTC.